The rows below give T cell receptor beta chains drawn from one sample of a study of OX40 agonist ivuxolimab in advanced cancers. Measured with immunoSEQ multiplex PCR; TCRdb has only the in-frame clones, and not every one. The sample comprises 75,000 to 95,000 clones, approximately 89% of which are singletons, and about 4% rests with the top ten. The source material was CD4+ or CD8+ T cells sorted from blood, sampled in a trial of the OX40 agonist ivuxolimab. The receptors were gathered from an adult with an advanced solid tumor such as melanoma, head and neck, liver or kidney cancer. The CDR3 runs from the conserved cysteine through the conserved F or W. Each record gives: D gene, J gene, V gene, clone size, CDR3 DNA, CDR3 protein. The D gene is left open where the match is weak. Part of the rows lack a size; the others show once, few, many or a class for expanded clones.

D gene: -; J gene: TRBJ2-5; V gene: TRBV30; clone size: -; CDR3 DNA: TGTGCCTGGAGTGATACCGGGACCAGAGCTGAGACCCAGTACTTC; CDR3 protein: CAWSDTGTRAETQYF
D gene: TRBD2; J gene: TRBJ2-1; V gene: TRBV19; clone size: -; CDR3 DNA: TGTGCCAGTACAGGCGAGACTAGCGGGACTTTCAATGAGCAGTTCTTC; CDR3 protein: CASTGETSGTFNEQFF
D gene: TRBD1; J gene: TRBJ2-1; V gene: TRBV7-3; clone size: -; CDR3 DNA: TGTGCCAGCAGCTTATACGGGACAGGGGTGGACAATGAGCAGTTCTTC; CDR3 protein: CASSLYGTGVDNEQFF
D gene: TRBD2; J gene: TRBJ2-5; V gene: TRBV5-6; clone size: -; CDR3 DNA: TGTGCCAGCAGCTTAACAACACAGGGACGGGGGGGGGAGCAAGAGACCCAGTACTTC; CDR3 protein: CASSLTTQGRGGEQETQYF
D gene: TRBD2; J gene: TRBJ2-1; V gene: TRBV7-9; clone size: -; CDR3 DNA: TGTGCCAGCAGCACAGGGACTAGCGGGAGGGAGCAGTTCTTC; CDR3 protein: CASSTGTSGREQFF
D gene: TRBD1; J gene: TRBJ1-1; V gene: TRBV5-1; clone size: -; CDR3 DNA: TGCGCCAGCAGCTTGGGGCAGGGGGCAAGGAACACTGAAGCTTTCTTT; CDR3 protein: CASSLGQGARNTEAFF
D gene: -; J gene: TRBJ2-7; V gene: TRBV5-4; clone size: -; CDR3 DNA: TGTGCCAGCAGCTCGGGCGGGAACTCCTACGAGCAGTACTTC; CDR3 protein: CASSSGGNSYEQYF
D gene: -; J gene: TRBJ1-2; V gene: TRBV19; clone size: -; CDR3 DNA: TGTGCCAGTAGTATAGATCATCCGGGGGGTTCAAACTATGGCTACACCTTC; CDR3 protein: CASSIDHPGGSNYGYTF
D gene: -; J gene: TRBJ2-7; V gene: TRBV6-5; clone size: -; CDR3 DNA: TGTGCCAGCAGCGGGGACTTCTACGAGCAGTACTTC; CDR3 protein: CASSGDFYEQYF
D gene: -; J gene: TRBJ2-4; V gene: TRBV21-1; clone size: -; CDR3 DNA: TGTGCCAGCACCCGGACAGGCGACATTCAGTACTTC; CDR3 protein: CASTRTGDIQYF
D gene: -; J gene: TRBJ2-1; V gene: TRBV15; clone size: few; CDR3 DNA: TGTGCCACCAGCAGGTACCTTTACAATGAGCAGTTCTTC; CDR3 protein: CATSRYLYNEQFF
D gene: -; J gene: TRBJ2-3; V gene: TRBV6-6; clone size: once; CDR3 DNA: TGTGCCAGCAACCTGGGCACAGATACGCAGTATTTT; CDR3 protein: CASNLGTDTQYF
D gene: TRBD1; J gene: TRBJ1-1; V gene: TRBV7-2; clone size: -; CDR3 DNA: TGTGCCAGCAGCTTAACCGGGACAGGGAGCACTGAAGCTTTCTTT; CDR3 protein: CASSLTGTGSTEAFF
D gene: -; J gene: TRBJ1-2; V gene: TRBV2; clone size: few; CDR3 DNA: TGTGCCAGCAGCCAGGGAGTAGAAGGCTATGGCTACACCTTC; CDR3 protein: CASSQGVEGYGYTF
D gene: -; J gene: TRBJ1-1; V gene: TRBV5-1; clone size: -; CDR3 DNA: TGCGCCAGCAGCTTGGGACACTCGAACACTGAAGCTTTCTTT; CDR3 protein: CASSLGHSNTEAFF
D gene: -; J gene: TRBJ2-1; V gene: TRBV15; clone size: -; CDR3 DNA: TGTGCCACCAGCAGAGATCTGGGAAATGAGCAGTTCTTC; CDR3 protein: CATSRDLGNEQFF
D gene: -; J gene: TRBJ2-3; V gene: TRBV7-3; clone size: -; CDR3 DNA: TGTGCCAGCAGCTTACGGGGGGCATCACAAGATACGCAGTATTTT; CDR3 protein: CASSLRGASQDTQYF
D gene: -; J gene: TRBJ1-2; V gene: TRBV29-1; clone size: -; CDR3 DNA: TGCAGCGTTGAAGGGGCTCAGGGGCGCGATTATGGCTACACCTTC; CDR3 protein: CSVEGAQGRDYGYTF
D gene: -; J gene: TRBJ2-3; V gene: TRBV9; clone size: -; CDR3 DNA: TGTGCCAGCAGCGTAGCGGGGGTGACCACAGATACGCAGTATTTT; CDR3 protein: CASSVAGVTTDTQYF
D gene: -; J gene: TRBJ1-3; V gene: TRBV19; clone size: -; CDR3 DNA: TGTGCCAGTAGTATAGGGGTCTCTGGAAACACCATATATTTT; CDR3 protein: CASSIGVSGNTIYF
D gene: TRBD1; J gene: TRBJ1-4; V gene: TRBV9; clone size: once; CDR3 DNA: TGTGCCAGCAGCGTAGTTGGAGGGGACAGGGAAAAACTGTTTTTT; CDR3 protein: CASSVVGGDREKLFF
D gene: -; J gene: TRBJ1-5; V gene: TRBV10-3; clone size: -; CDR3 DNA: TGTGCCATCAGTGAGTCGGGCAGGAGTCAGCCCCAGCATTTT; CDR3 protein: CAISESGRSQPQHF
D gene: -; J gene: TRBJ2-2; V gene: TRBV9; clone size: -; CDR3 DNA: TGTGCCAGCAGCGTAGAAGTGGGAGTGGACACCGGGGAGCTGTTTTTT; CDR3 protein: CASSVEVGVDTGELFF
D gene: TRBD1; J gene: TRBJ1-6; V gene: TRBV19; clone size: -; CDR3 DNA: TGTGCCAGTAGTACCGACAGGGGAGGTAATTCACCCCTCCACTTT; CDR3 protein: CASSTDRGGNSPLHF
D gene: -; J gene: TRBJ1-3; V gene: TRBV30; clone size: once; CDR3 DNA: TGTGCCTGGAGTATGGGGTCTGGAAACACCATATATTTT; CDR3 protein: CAWSMGSGNTIYF
D gene: -; J gene: TRBJ2-2; V gene: TRBV7-9; clone size: -; CDR3 DNA: TGTGCCAGCAGCCCTTCGAACACCGGGGAGCTGTTTTTT; CDR3 protein: CASSPSNTGELFF